The clone carrying this TCR beta chain has more than one count but fewer than ten. Antigen specificity is unknown. All of the isolated RNA was reverse transcribed, so expressed TCRB transcripts were sequenced. Sequencing used immunoSEQ multiplex PCR; TCRdb keeps in-frame clones, though not all of them. This sample yields hundreds of thousands of clones, of which roughly an eighth are seen a single time; around 0.022% belongs to the top ten. This sample was included in a study of beta chain features in type 1 diabetes. Study results and caveats: All four CD4+ subsets of Type 1 diabetes patients contained TCRB CDR3s that were moderately but significantly shorter. Patients with type 1 diabetes carried fewer insertions and had more deletions at their VDJ junctions.

This CDR3 comprises 12 residues. Per the germline V gene, CDR1 is MNHEY and CDR2 is SVGAGI. V was pared by 6 bases and J by 5 bases, with 10 bases between. In total, each donor contributed a single heparinised blood draw that averaged around 100 mL. The chain joins TRBV6-5 to TRBJ2-5; possible D gene TRBD1, 6 bases. This clonotype originated in a man between 18 and 35 years old with type 1 diabetes. The sequenced sample was naive CD4+ T cells from blood. The CDR3 sequence: CASSRDTETQYF. The DNA of the CDR3 is TGTGCCAGCAGCCGGGACACGGAGACCCAGTACTTC.